One T cell receptor (beta chain) is described in this entry. The data stem from a study of T cell changes during pregnancy in multiple sclerosis. Data came from immunoSEQ multiplex PCR; TCRdb stores just in-frame clones and leaves some out. In the table there are 90,000 or so clones, 80% to 95% of which are singletons. The source of this sequence is a female donor with multiple sclerosis, enrolled in a pregnancy study. Sequenced material: peripheral blood, taken in the first trimester of pregnancy.

CDR3 DNA sequence: TGTGCCAGCAGCCGGGACAGGGCTGGGGAAACGGATGAGCAGTTCTTC. Its translation is CASSRDRAGETDEQFF. This rearrangement joins TRBV6-4 to TRBJ2-1; 9 nucleotides agree with TRBD1. The CDR3 loop spans 16 amino acids. From germline, CDR1 is MRHNA and CDR2 SNTAGT. V lost 6 bases, J lost 8 bases, and 14 bases stayed unmatched.